This T cell receptor (beta chain) was recorded in a study of shared clonotypes between healthy human individuals. Study-level findings and limits: For naive CD4 cells, 4% to 5% of clonotypes were shared across four donors. Researchers found naive subsets generally carried larger estimated richness than memory subsets.

How the authors handled the data: ImmunoSEQ junction-only sequences lacked quality scores, so their filtering differed. Produced via immunoSEQ multiplex PCR; TCRdb's table is partial and in-frame only. Clonal size and the V and J genes are those of that table, whereas D and trimming came from the DNA. The profile shows 2.3 million or so clones, approximately 93% of them singletons. As for this clone: Its antigen is currently unknown.

CDR1 is LGHNA and CDR2 is YSLEER in the germline V gene. This CDR3 is built from 16 residues. V lost 4 bases and J lost 3; bases outside the gene matches: 7. V is TRBV4-3 and J is TRBJ2-3; 10 nucleotides align to TRBD1. The sequencing sample was made of naive CD4+ T cells from PBMCs. Subset meaning: CD45RA+ positively selected. The TCR comes from a man aged 18 to 29 in good health. Some clones in this sample may be carry-over from other donors' samples. The CDR3 nucleotides read TGCGCCAGCAGCCGGAAGGGGACAGGGGAGACAGATACGCAGTATTTT. Its translation: CASSRKGTGETDTQYF.